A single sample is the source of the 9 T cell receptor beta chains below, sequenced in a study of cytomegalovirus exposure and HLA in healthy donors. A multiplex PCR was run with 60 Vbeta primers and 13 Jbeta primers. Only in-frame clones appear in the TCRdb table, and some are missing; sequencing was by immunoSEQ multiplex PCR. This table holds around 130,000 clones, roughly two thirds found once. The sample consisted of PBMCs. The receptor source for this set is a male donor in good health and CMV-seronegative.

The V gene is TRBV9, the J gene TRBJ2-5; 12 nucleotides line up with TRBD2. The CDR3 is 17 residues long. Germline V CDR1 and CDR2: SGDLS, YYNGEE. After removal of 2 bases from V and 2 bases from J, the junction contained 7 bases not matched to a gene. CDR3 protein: CASSVGLAGGGQETQYF. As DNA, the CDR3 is TGTGCCAGCAGCGTGGGACTAGCGGGTGGGGGGCAAGAGACCCAGTACTTC.

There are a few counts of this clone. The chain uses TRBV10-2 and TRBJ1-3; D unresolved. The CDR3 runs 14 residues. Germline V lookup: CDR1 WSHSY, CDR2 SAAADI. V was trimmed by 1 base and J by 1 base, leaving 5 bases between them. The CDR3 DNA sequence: TGCGCCAGCAGTGAGTTCACATCTGGAAACACCATATATTTT. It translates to CASSEFTSGNTIYF.

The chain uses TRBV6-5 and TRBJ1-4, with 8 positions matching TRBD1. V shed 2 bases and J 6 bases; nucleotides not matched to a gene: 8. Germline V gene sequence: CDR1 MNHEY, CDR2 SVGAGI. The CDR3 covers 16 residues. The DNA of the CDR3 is TGTGCCAGCAGTTACGCCGGGACAGGAGGTTATGAAAAACTGTTTTTT. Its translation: CASSYAGTGGYEKLFF.

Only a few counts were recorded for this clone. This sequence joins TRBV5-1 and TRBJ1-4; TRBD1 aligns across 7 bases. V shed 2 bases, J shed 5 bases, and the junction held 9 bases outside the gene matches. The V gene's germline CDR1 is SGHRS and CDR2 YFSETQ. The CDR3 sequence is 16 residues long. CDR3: CASSFNTGQANEKLFF. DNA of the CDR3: TGCGCCAGCAGCTTCAACACCGGACAGGCCAATGAAAAACTGTTTTTT.

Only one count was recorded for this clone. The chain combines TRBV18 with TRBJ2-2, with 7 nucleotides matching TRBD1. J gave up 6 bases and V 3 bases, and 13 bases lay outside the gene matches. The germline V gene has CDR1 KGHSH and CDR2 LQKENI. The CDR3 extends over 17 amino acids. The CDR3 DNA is TGTGCCAGCTCACCGTTTCGGGACAGCAAGTTGGCCGGGGAGCTGTTTTTT. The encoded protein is CASSPFRDSKLAGELFF.

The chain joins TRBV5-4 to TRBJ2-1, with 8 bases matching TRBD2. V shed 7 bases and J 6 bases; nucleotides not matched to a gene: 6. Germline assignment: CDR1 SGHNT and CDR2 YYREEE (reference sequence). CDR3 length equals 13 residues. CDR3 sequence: CASGSGGGNEQFF. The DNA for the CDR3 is TGTGCCAGCGGCTCGGGGGGGGGCAATGAGCAGTTCTTC.

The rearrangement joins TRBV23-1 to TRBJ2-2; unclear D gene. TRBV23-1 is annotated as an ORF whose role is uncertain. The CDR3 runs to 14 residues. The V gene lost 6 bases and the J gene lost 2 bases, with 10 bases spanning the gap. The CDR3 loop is CASSHVHNTGELFF. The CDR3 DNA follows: TGCGCCAGCAGCCACGTACATAACACCGGGGAGCTGTTTTTT.

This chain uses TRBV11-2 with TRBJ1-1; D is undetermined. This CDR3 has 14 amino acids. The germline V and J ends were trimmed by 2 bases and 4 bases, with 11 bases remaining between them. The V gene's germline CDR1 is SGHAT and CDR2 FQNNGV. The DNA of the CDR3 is TGTGCCAGCAGCTTATTCATGACAACCACTGAAGCTTTCTTT. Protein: CASSLFMTTTEAFF.

The CDR3 loop is CASSLWQGAHEQYF. The CDR3 coding sequence is TGCGCCAGCAGCTTGTGGCAGGGGGCTCACGAGCAGTACTTC. This chain uses TRBV5-1 with TRBJ2-7, with 8 bases lining up with TRBD1. The germline CDR1 and CDR2 sequences are SGHRS and YFSETQ. Unmatched junction bases numbered 5, after V lost 1 base and J lost 5 bases. The CDR3 length is 14 residues.